Below are 11 T cell receptor beta chains sequenced from a single sample in a study of cytomegalovirus exposure and HLA in healthy donors (dated by TCRdb to about 2017). The method was the immunoSEQ multiplex PCR assay. The clones in this table, taken by TCRdb from immuneACCESS, are in-frame only. Not every clone is retained; where verified, under half of the shortfall comes from an unresolved V gene, and the cause of the rest is unknown. The sample yields about 160,000 clones; just under 90% were counted once. The ten top clones hold 10% of the sample. The material sequenced was PBMCs. The receptors here all came from a woman under 30 in good health and CMV-seropositive.

The DNA for the CDR3 is TGTGCCAGCAGTGACGTTTATAGCAATCAGCCCCAGCATTTT. Translation gives CASSDVYSNQPQHF. This chain joins TRBV6-1 and TRBJ1-5; D remains unclear. The germline V gene encodes CDR1 MNHNS and CDR2 SASEGT. V was clipped by 3 bases and J by 0 bases, with 6 bases between them. The CDR3 sequence is 14 residues long.

V gene TRBV5-1 combines with J gene TRBJ1-1; D ambiguous. The V gene's germline CDR1 is SGHRS and CDR2 YFSETQ. This CDR3 is 14 amino acids long. Trimming took 0 bases from V and 2 from J, leaving 8 bases between them. The CDR3 sequence is CASSLDGGNTEAFF. CDR3 DNA: TGCGCCAGCAGCTTGGACGGCGGTAACACTGAAGCTTTCTTT.

The chain uses TRBV10-3 and TRBJ1-2; 9 positions agree with TRBD1. Germline loops: CDR1 ENHRY, CDR2 SYGVKD. V dropped 6 bases and J dropped 4; count of bases not matched to a gene: 9. The CDR3 is 15 residues long. The DNA for the CDR3 is TGTGCCATCAGCGCCGGGACAGGGTCTGCCTATGGCTACACCTTC. Amino acid sequence: CAISAGTGSAYGYTF.

The J gene is TRBJ1-5, the V gene TRBV28; possible D gene TRBD1, 6 bases. The CDR3 is 16 amino acids. Per the germline V gene, CDR1 is MDHEN and CDR2 is SYDVKM. The V gene lost 6 bases and the J gene lost 1 base, with 16 bases spanning the gap. CDR3 in DNA: TGTGCCAGCAGGGGGAGGGGGGGGTCGAGCAATCAGCCCCAGCATTTT. This encodes CASRGRGGSSNQPQHF.

The gene calls are TRBV27 and TRBJ2-1; 8 bases fit TRBD2. The CDR3 runs to 15 residues. Trimming cost V 5 bases and J 0 bases; bases outside gene matches: 3. From germline, CDR1 is MNHEY and CDR2 SMNVEV (reference sequence). CDR3 residues: CASSVSGSSYNEQFF. The CDR3 region has the DNA TGTGCCAGCAGTGTAAGCGGGAGCTCCTACAATGAGCAGTTCTTC.

The gene calls are TRBV2 and TRBJ1-4; 7 nucleotides agree with TRBD1. CDR3 length equals 14 residues. The germline gives CDR1 SNHLY, CDR2 FYNNEI. The trim removed 6 bases at V and 7 bases at J, leaving 8 bases unmatched. CDR3 coding DNA: TGTGCCAGCAGATTGACAGGGTCTGGTGAAAAACTGTTTTTT. It specifies CASRLTGSGEKLFF. The entire variable domain, with the rest obtained from reference TRBV2 and TRBJ1-4, is as follows: EPEVTQTPSHQVTQMGQEVILRCVPISNHLYFYWYRQILGQKVEFLVSFYNNEISEKSEIFDDQFSVERPDGSNFTLKIRSTKLEDSAMYFCASRLTGSGEKLFFGSGTQLSVL.

This clone was seen once. The chain is built from TRBV12-5 and TRBJ2-7; D is uncertain. Per germline, CDR1 LGHNT and CDR2 FRNRAP. The CDR3 runs 13 residues. V lost 7 bases, J lost 2 bases, and 12 bases lay in between. CDR3 region: CASARPTTYEQYF. In DNA, the CDR3 is TGTGCTAGTGCCCGACCTACTACCTACGAGCAGTACTTC.

This rearrangement joins TRBV5-1 to TRBJ1-3, with a tentative D call TRBD1 (5 bases). Trimming took off 2 bases at V and 0 bases at J, with 12 bases between the two ends. There are 16 residues in the CDR3. The germline V gene has CDR1 SGHRS and CDR2 YFSETQ. The CDR3 DNA reads TGCGCCAGCAGCTTTTCAGGGCCGAGCTCTGGAAACACCATATATTTT. Translated: CASSFSGPSSGNTIYF.

The chain joins TRBV5-4 to TRBJ2-7, with D possibly matching TRBD1 (5 bases). The CDR3 covers 12 residues. Germline CDR1 SGHNT, CDR2 YYREEE (reference sequence). V lost 4 bases and J 3 bases, leaving 8 bases between the germline ends. The chain's CDR3 is CASSTQDYEQYF. The CDR3, as DNA: TGTGCCAGCAGCACACAGGACTACGAGCAGTACTTC.

The chain employs TRBV5-1 and TRBJ1-1, with 8 bases aligning to TRBD1. The germline V gene has CDR1 SGHRS and CDR2 YFSETQ. CDR3 length: 16 residues. Unmatched junction bases numbered 8, after V lost 4 bases and J lost 0 bases. CDR3 DNA sequence: TGCGCCAGCAGCCCCCCAGGGGGCGGTATGAACACTGAAGCTTTCTTT. This codes for CASSPPGGGMNTEAFF.

This clone was recorded once. This chain connects TRBV28 to TRBJ1-3; no firm D call. From germline, CDR1 is MDHEN and CDR2 SYDVKM. The V end lost 6 bases, the J end lost 0 bases, and 9 bases lay between the germline ends. This CDR3 comprises 14 residues. As DNA, the CDR3 is TGTGCCAGCAGCTCACTGAGCTCTGGAAACACCATATATTTT. It translates to CASSSLSSGNTIYF. Full variable domain (outside the CDR3, taken from reference TRBV28 and TRBJ1-3): DVKVTQSSRYLVKRTGEKVFLECVQDMDHENMFWYRQDPGLGLRLIYFSYDVKMKEKGDIPEGYSVSREKKERFSLILESASTNQTSMYLCASSSLSSGNTIYFGEGSWLTVV.